This T cell receptor (beta chain) emerged from a study of T cells in Graves' hyperthyroidism and ophthalmopathy. Turning to the study itself: Initial diagnosis, before any treatment, was when peripheral blood was collected.

RNA transcripts provided the source from which TCR beta CDR3 regions were amplified. Carried out on the TCR CDR3, a first-round RT-PCR used the HTBI primer set. MiXCR, applied by TCRdb to the multiplex PCR reads, yields one record per CDR3 protein. Here the sample spans some 210,000 distinct CDR3 sequences, approximately 17% being singletons. J gave up 5 bases and V 5 bases, and 5 bases lay outside the gene matches. CDR1 and CDR2 (germline): SGHTA, FQGTGA. This CDR3 contains 14 residues. This clonotype was seen repeatedly, ten times or more. The V and J genes are TRBV7-3 and TRBJ2-1; 8 bases are a match to TRBD1. The origin of this receptor is a man aged 45-60 years with Graves' hyperthyroidism. Material: blood. In DNA, the CDR3 is TGTGCCAGCAGCCCTAACAGGGGGGACAATGAGCAGTTCTTC. This codes for CASSPNRGDNEQFF.